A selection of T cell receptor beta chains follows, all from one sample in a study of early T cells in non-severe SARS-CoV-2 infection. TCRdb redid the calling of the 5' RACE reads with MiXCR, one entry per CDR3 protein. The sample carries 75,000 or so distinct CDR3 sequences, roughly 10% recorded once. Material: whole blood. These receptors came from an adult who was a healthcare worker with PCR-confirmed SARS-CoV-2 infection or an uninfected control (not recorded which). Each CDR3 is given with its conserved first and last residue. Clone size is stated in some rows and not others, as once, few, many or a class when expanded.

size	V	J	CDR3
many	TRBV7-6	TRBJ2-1	CASSLGGFGEQFF
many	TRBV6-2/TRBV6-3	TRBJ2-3	CASSSRRDTQYF
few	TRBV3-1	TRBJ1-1	CASSPSRAEAFF
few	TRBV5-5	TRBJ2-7	CASSHGQGNYEQYF
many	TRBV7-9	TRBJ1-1	CASSHGTGGTEAFF
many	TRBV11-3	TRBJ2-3	CASSLRTDTQYF
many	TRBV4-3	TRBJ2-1	CASSQETGGIDEQFF
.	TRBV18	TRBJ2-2	CASSPRGGGANTGELFF
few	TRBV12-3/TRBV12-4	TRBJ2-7	CASSPTVLSTGQSYEQYF
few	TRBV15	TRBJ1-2	CATFPSYDRLAYGYTF
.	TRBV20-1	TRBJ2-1	CSAPRPGLAHNEQFF
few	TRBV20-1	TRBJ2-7	CSASSSGHTYEQYF
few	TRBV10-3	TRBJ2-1	CAISEPAGVEQFF
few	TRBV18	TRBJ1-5	CASSPPGTGRNQPQHF
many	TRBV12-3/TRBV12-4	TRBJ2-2	CASSLIRGAVTGELFF
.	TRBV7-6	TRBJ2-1	CASSLEPGLAFREQFF
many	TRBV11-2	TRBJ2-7	CASSPKPSYEQYF
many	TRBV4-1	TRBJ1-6	CASSQDSQTRSPLHF
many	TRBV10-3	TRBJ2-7	CAISIRGNYEQYF
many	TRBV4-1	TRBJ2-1	CASSQDLAGRYNEQFF
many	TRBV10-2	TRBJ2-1	CASRTGLTINEQFF
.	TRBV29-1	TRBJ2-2	CSFVRGNGELFF
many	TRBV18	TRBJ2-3	CASSPDTGTDTQYF
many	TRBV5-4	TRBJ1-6	CASSLAGTPKTLHF
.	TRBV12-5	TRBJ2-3	CASGSPQGSYTDTQYF
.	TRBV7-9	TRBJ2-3	CVSSLAATDTQYF
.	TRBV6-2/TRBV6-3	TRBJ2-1	CASSQDLLPQFF
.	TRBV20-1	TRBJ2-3	CSARRGGLGNTQYF
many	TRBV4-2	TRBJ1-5	CASSQVQGMSNQPQHF
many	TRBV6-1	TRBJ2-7	CASSEHGTYEQYF
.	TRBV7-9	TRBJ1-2	CASSQAGQAEGYTF
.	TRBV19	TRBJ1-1	CASRDRFTEAFF
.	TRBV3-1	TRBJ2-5	CASSQRSETQYF
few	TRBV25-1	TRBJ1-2	CASSRGIGYTF
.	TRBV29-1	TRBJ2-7	CSVEDGQKYGDEQYF
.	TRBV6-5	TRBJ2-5	CASSYRLAGSGQETQYF
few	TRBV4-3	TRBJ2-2	CASSQGLSGELFF
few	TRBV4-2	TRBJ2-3	CASSQDLLAGGHPISSTDTQYF
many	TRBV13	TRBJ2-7	CASSSGTLNHEQYF
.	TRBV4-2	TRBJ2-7	CASSQSRDRSYEQYF
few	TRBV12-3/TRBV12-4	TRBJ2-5	CASARRGKTQYF
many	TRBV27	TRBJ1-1	CASSYGRGLNTEAFF
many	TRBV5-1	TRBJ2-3	CASSLLNPTDTQYF
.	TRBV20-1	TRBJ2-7	CSAATGLGEQYF
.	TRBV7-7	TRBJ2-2	CASSPQAASGPGELFF